The following is a T cell receptor beta chain sequence with its context. What it binds is not known. The CDR3 goes on 3 residues after the read ends, and that part is filled in from the germline J gene. Patients had low serum IgG, IgA and/or IgM and specific antibody deficiency. Of CVID subjects, approximately 14 were female and 29 male, mean age around 36. The sample is drawn from a study of T cell clonality in common variable immunodeficiency. The study's findings and limits: Fewer deletions and N-nucleotide insertions were reportedly seen in common variable immunodeficiency TCR beta sequences.

TCRdb's copy holds only in-frame clones and misses some; the assay was immunoSEQ multiplex PCR. This sample shows tens of thousands of clones and no singletons; 3% to 3.5% rests with the ten largest. The germline V gene encodes CDR1 MNHEY and CDR2 SVGEGT. The CDR3 extends over 12 amino acids. Trimming left V 7 bases short and J 1 base short, with 8 bases between. The clonotype originates from a human donor with common variable immunodeficiency. The sample taken for sequencing was peripheral blood mononuclear cells. The chain recombines TRBV6-2 or TRBV6-3 with TRBJ2-7, with TRBD1 as a possible D gene (5 bases). The covered CDR3 bases are TGTGCCAGCAAGACAGTATCCTACGAG. Protein product: CASKTVSYE. The complete CDR3 reads CASKTVSYEQYF.